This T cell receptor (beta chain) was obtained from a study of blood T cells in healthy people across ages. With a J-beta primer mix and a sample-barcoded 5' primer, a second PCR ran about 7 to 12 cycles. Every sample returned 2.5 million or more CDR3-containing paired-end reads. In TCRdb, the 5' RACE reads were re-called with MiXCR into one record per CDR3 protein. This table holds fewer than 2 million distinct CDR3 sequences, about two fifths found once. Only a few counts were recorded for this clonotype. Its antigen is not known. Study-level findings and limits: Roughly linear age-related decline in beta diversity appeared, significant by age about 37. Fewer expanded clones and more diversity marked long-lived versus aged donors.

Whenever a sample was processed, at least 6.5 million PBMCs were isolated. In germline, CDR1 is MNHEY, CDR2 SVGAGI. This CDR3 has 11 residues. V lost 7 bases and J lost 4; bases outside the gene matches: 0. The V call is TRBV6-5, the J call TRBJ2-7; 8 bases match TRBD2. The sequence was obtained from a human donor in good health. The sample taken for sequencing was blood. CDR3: CASKRGYEQYF. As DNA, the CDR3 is TGTGCCAGCAAGCGGGGGTACGAGCAGTACTTC.